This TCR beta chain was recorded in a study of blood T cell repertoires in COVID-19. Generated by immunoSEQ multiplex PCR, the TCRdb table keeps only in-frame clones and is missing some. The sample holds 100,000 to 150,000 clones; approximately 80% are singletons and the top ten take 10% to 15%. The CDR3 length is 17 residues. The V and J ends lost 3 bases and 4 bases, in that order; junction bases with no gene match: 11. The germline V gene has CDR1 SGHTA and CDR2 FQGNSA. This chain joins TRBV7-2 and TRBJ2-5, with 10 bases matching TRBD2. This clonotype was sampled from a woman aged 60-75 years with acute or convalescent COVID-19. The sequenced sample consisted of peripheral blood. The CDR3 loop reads CASSLASGGRGRETQYF. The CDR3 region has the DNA TGTGCCAGCAGCTTGGCTAGCGGGGGCCGCGGTAGAGAGACCCAGTACTTC.